The next 2 T cell receptor beta chains were all read from a single sample in a study of blood T cell repertoires in COVID-19. The assay was immunoSEQ multiplex PCR, and TCRdb's table has in-frame clones only and misses some. The table includes about 45,000 clones, 87% detected once. The sequenced sample was peripheral blood. These receptor sequences come from a woman of 80 years or more with active COVID-19.

The V and J genes are TRBV25-1 and TRBJ1-6; 7 bases agree with TRBD1. The CDR3 sequence is 13 residues long. CDR1 and CDR2 (germline): MGHDK, SYGVNS. The junction had 11 bases not matched to a gene; V was cut back by 8 bases and J by 13 bases. The CDR3 sequence: CASRGTAPSPLHF. The CDR3 DNA reads as TGTGCCAGCCGAGGGACAGCCCCTTCGCCCCTCCACTTT. Full variable domain (outside the CDR3, taken from reference TRBV25-1 and TRBJ1-6): EADIYQTPRYLVIGTGKKITLECSQTMGHDKMYWYQQDPGMELHLIHYSYGVNSTEKGDLSSESTVSRIRTEHFPLTLESARPSHTSQYLCASRGTAPSPLHFGNGTRLTVT.

The chain couples TRBV3-1 (or the pseudogene TRBV3-2) to TRBJ2-1; maybe TRBD1 (5 bases). Germline CDR1 and CDR2: LGHDT and YNNKEL (reference sequence). The length of the CDR3 is 15 residues. V was cut by 4 bases and J by 0 bases, with 10 bases left in between. The CDR3 nucleotides read TGTGCCAGCAGCCTCGACAGATCCTCCTACAATGAGCAGTTCTTC. Translating it yields CASSLDRSSYNEQFF.